A selection of T cell receptor beta chains follows, all from one sample in a study of blood T cell repertoires in COVID-19. Using immunoSEQ multiplex PCR, the repertoire was profiled, and TCRdb retains in-frame clones only, with some absent. The sample has roughly 69,000 clones, around 84% seen once. Material for sequencing was peripheral blood. The receptors derive from a human donor in a cohort sampled during active COVID-19. Both conserved end residues are part of each CDR3. D genes are given only for firm matches. Size values are once, few and many counts, or a class for expanded clones, and some rows have none.

CDR3: CASSDGQGGTEAFF
DNA: TGTGCCAGCAGCGACGGACAGGGAGGCACTGAAGCTTTCTTT
D: TRBD1
size: -
V: TRBV9
J: TRBJ1-1

CDR3: CASSQTSSMDEQYF
DNA: TGTGCCAGCAGTCAAACTAGTTCGATGGACGAGCAGTACTTC
D: -
size: few
V: TRBV4-2
J: TRBJ2-7

CDR3: CASPDRGDCQPQHF
DNA: TGTGCCAGTCCGGACAGGGGGGATTGTCAGCCCCAGCATTTT
D: TRBD1
size: -
V: TRBV6-4
J: TRBJ1-5

CDR3: CASTLPGWTNEKLFF
DNA: TGCGCCAGCACCCTTCCCGGTTGGACTAATGAAAAACTGTTTTTT
D: -
size: -
V: TRBV4-1
J: TRBJ1-4

CDR3: CASIVQGRTDTQYF
DNA: TGTGCCAGCATCGTGCAGGGCCGGACAGATACGCAGTATTTT
D: -
size: -
V: TRBV5-6
J: TRBJ2-3

CDR3: CSAIPGIGYTF
DNA: TGCAGTGCCATCCCGGGGATAGGCTACACCTTC
D: -
size: -
V: TRBV20-1
J: TRBJ1-2

CDR3: CASSRPVSTDTQYF
DNA: TGTGCCAGCAGCCGCCCGGTAAGCACAGATACGCAGTATTTT
D: -
size: -
V: TRBV11-1
J: TRBJ2-3

CDR3: CASISGANTDTQYF
DNA: TGTGCCAGCATTAGCGGGGCGAACACAGATACGCAGTATTTT
D: TRBD2
size: -
V: TRBV7-2
J: TRBJ2-3

CDR3: CASSSPQGRYQPQHF
DNA: TGTGCCAGCAGTTCCCCACAGGGGCGTTATCAGCCCCAGCATTTT
D: TRBD1
size: -
V: TRBV28
J: TRBJ1-5

CDR3: CAAFGRSHDEQYF
DNA: TGTGCTGCCTTCGGCAGGTCCCACGACGAGCAGTACTTC
D: -
size: -
V: TRBV28
J: TRBJ2-7

CDR3: CASSVRDRWNQPQHF
DNA: TGTGCCAGCAGCGTCCGGGACAGGTGGAATCAGCCCCAGCATTTT
D: -
size: -
V: TRBV21-1
J: TRBJ1-5

CDR3: CASSHMATDTQYF
DNA: TGTGCCAGTAGCCACATGGCCACAGATACGCAGTATTTT
D: -
size: -
V: TRBV19
J: TRBJ2-3

CDR3: CASSSGQIANYGYTF
DNA: TGTGCCAGCAGCTCCGGACAGATCGCTAACTATGGCTACACCTTC
D: -
size: -
V: TRBV7-9
J: TRBJ1-2

CDR3: CASSTRLAHLNEQFF
DNA: TGTGCCAGCAGCACAAGACTAGCCCACCTCAATGAGCAGTTCTTC
D: TRBD2
size: -
V: TRBV28
J: TRBJ2-1

CDR3: CASSRTSGGIETQYF
DNA: TGCGCCAGCAGCAGGACTAGCGGGGGAATTGAGACCCAGTACTTC
D: TRBD2
size: once
V: TRBV5-1
J: TRBJ2-5

CDR3: CSVEADSYYGYTF
DNA: TGCAGCGTTGAGGCGGACAGCTATTATGGCTACACCTTC
D: -
size: few
V: TRBV29-1
J: TRBJ1-2

CDR3: CASSQRDINYGYTF
DNA: TGCGCCAGCAGCCAGAGGGACATTAACTATGGCTACACCTTC
D: -
size: -
V: TRBV4-1
J: TRBJ1-2

CDR3: CASSTDRGSYEQYF
DNA: TGTGCCAGCTCTACGGACAGGGGGTCCTACGAGCAGTACTTC
D: TRBD1
size: -
V: TRBV18
J: TRBJ2-7

CDR3: CALWGVKDTEAFF
DNA: TGTGCCCTGTGGGGGGTGAAGGACACTGAAGCTTTCTTT
D: -
size: -
V: TRBV7-9
J: TRBJ1-1

CDR3: CASSLYQPTNQELFF
DNA: TGTGCCAGCAGCTTATACCAACCGACTAATCAGGAACTGTTTTTT
D: -
size: -
V: TRBV11-3
J: TRBJ1-4

CDR3: CASSVGTARAGTQYF
DNA: TGTGCCAGCAGCGTAGGGACCGCCAGAGCGGGTACGCAGTATTTT
D: -
size: -
V: TRBV9
J: TRBJ2-3

CDR3: CSVEVPAGYYGYTF
DNA: TGCAGCGTTGAAGTTCCCGCGGGGTACTATGGCTACACCTTC
D: -
size: -
V: TRBV29-1
J: TRBJ1-2

CDR3: CASSFGQPAYEQYF
DNA: TGTGCCAGCAGCTTTGGGCAGCCTGCCTACGAGCAGTACTTC
D: -
size: -
V: TRBV7-9
J: TRBJ2-7

CDR3: CASSQEPPGQIKETQYF
DNA: TGTGCCAGCAGCCAAGAACCCCCGGGACAAATAAAAGAGACCCAGTACTTC
D: -
size: -
V: TRBV3-1/TRBV3-2
J: TRBJ2-5

CDR3: CASSPGQGGHEQYF
DNA: TGTGCCAGCAGCCCAGGACAGGGTGGCCACGAGCAGTACTTC
D: TRBD1
size: -
V: TRBV5-4
J: TRBJ2-7

CDR3: CASSLASSGTDNYGYTF
DNA: TGTGCCAGCAGCTTAGCATCCTCAGGGACAGATAACTATGGCTACACCTTC
D: TRBD1
size: -
V: TRBV7-6
J: TRBJ1-2

CDR3: CASRAMGQPLGYTF
DNA: TGTGCCAGCAGGGCCATGGGCCAGCCCCTAGGCTACACCTTC
D: -
size: -
V: TRBV6-5
J: TRBJ1-2

CDR3: CASRTAGTYEQYF
DNA: TGTGCCAGCCGTACCGCGGGCACCTACGAGCAGTACTTC
D: -
size: -
V: TRBV12-3/TRBV12-4
J: TRBJ2-7

CDR3: CASSLVSRGKDTQYF
DNA: TGTGCCAGCAGCTTAGTTTCCAGGGGAAAGGATACGCAGTATTTT
D: -
size: -
V: TRBV7-2
J: TRBJ2-3

CDR3: CASSQVSQTQYF
DNA: TGTGCCAGCAGCCAAGTATCTCAGACCCAGTACTTC
D: -
size: -
V: TRBV14
J: TRBJ2-5

CDR3: CATSRGGTATNEKLFF
DNA: TGTGCCACCAGCAGAGGCGGGACTGCAACTAATGAAAAACTGTTTTTT
D: -
size: -
V: TRBV15
J: TRBJ1-4